These 4 T cell receptor beta chains share one sample of origin, sequenced in a study of T cell repertoires in cytomegalovirus infection. TCRdb processed the reads anew with MiXCR; each CDR3 protein has one entry. The repertoire holds under 850,000 distinct CDR3 sequences, with around a third as singletons. No antigen has been assigned to these receptors. This sample comprised cultured PBMCs, obtained from culture after CMV antigen stimulation. These receptors came from a human donor in good health (CMV status not recorded). Some clones in this sample may be carry-over from other donors' samples.

This chain connects TRBV5-4 to TRBJ2-5; 10 nucleotides agree with TRBD2. The CDR3 spans 15 residues. With V trimmed by 10 bases and J by 7 bases, 16 bases remained unmatched. Germline V gene data show CDR1 as SGHNT and CDR2 as YYREEE (reference sequence). CDR3 sequence: CAGNSGGTTLGTQYF. The CDR3 nucleotides read TGTGCCGGAAATAGCGGGGGGACGACTCTCGGGACCCAGTACTTC.

The V gene is TRBV7-8, the J gene TRBJ2-3; D possibly corresponds to TRBD2 (5 bases). Trimming shortened V by 5 bases and J by 0 bases, and 12 bases separated the two germline ends. Germline CDR1 reads SGHVS; CDR2 reads FQNEAQ. The CDR3 loop spans 15 amino acids. This CDR3 is CASSPRRTSTDTQYF. The CDR3 DNA reads TGTGCCAGCAGCCCCCGGAGGACCAGCACAGATACGCAGTATTTT. Looking up the rest from reference TRBV7-8 and TRBJ2-3 gives the full variable domain: GAGVSQSPRYKVAKRGQDVALRCDPISGHVSLFWYQQALGQGPEFLTYFQNEAQLDKSGLPSDRFFAERPEGSVSTLKIQRTQQEDSAVYLCASSPRRTSTDTQYFGPGTRLTVL.

This clonotype has just a few counts. This rearrangement joins TRBV7-6 to TRBJ2-1; TRBD2 is a possible D gene (6 bases). Trimming shortened V by 3 bases and J by 8 bases, and 20 bases separated the two germline ends. The germline CDR1 and CDR2 sequences are SGHVS and FNYEAQ. The CDR3 totals 16 residues. The CDR3 loop is CASSFVLHGGRDEQFF. The CDR3 nucleotides read TGTGCCAGCAGCTTTGTGCTCCACGGGGGTAGGGATGAGCAGTTCTTC.

The CDR3 nucleotides are TGTGCCAGTAGTATGAGAAGGCCACCGGGGTCGGAGACCCAGTACTTC. Protein sequence: CASSMRRPPGSETQYF. The rearrangement joins TRBV19 to TRBJ2-5, with D possibly being TRBD2 (5 bases). The CDR3 spans 16 residues. CDR1 is LNHDA and CDR2 is SQIVND in the germline V gene (reference sequence). Trimming stripped 3 bases from V and 5 bases from J, with 19 bases between.